The 17 T cell receptor beta chains given below trace back to one sample, sequenced in a study of T cell responses to AZD1222 COVID-19 vaccine. The protocol was immunoSEQ multiplex PCR, while the TCRdb copy is restricted to in-frame clones and leaves out a portion. Here the sample spans around 120,000 clones, less than 90% being singletons. Material: peripheral blood, obtained on day 0 of AZD1222 vaccination. The source is an adult in good health.

With respect to this clone: Distinct nucleotide sequences in the sample also encode this CDR3. The chain couples TRBV3-1 (or the pseudogene TRBV3-2) to TRBJ2-7, with no clear D. Germline V gene sequence: CDR1 LGHDT, CDR2 YNNKEL (reference sequence). The CDR3 length is 12 residues. The ends were cut back, 1 base at V and 0 bases at J, with 1 base in the middle. CDR3 nucleotides: TGTGCCAGCAGCCAAGTCTCCTACGAGCAGTACTTC. It specifies CASSQVSYEQYF.

The rearrangement joins TRBV10-2 to TRBJ2-7; D is unresolved. The length of the CDR3 is 13 residues. Germline V gene lookup returns CDR1 WSHSY and CDR2 SAAADI. Trimming left V 2 bases short and J 6 bases short, with 11 bases between. CDR3 region: CASSERASSEQYF. The CDR3 bases are TGCGCCAGCAGTGAGCGAGCGTCAAGCGAGCAGTACTTC.

The rearrangement joins TRBV12-5 to TRBJ1-1, with D unclear. The CDR3 covers 11 residues. Germline V CDR1 and CDR2: LGHNT, FRNRAP. V was trimmed by 0 bases and J by 6 bases, leaving 2 bases between them. The CDR3 region is CASGLVSEAFF. The CDR3 bases are TGTGCTAGTGGTTTGGTATCTGAAGCTTTCTTT.

J is TRBJ2-7 and V is TRBV5-4, with a tentative D call TRBD2 (6 bases). CDR1 SGHNT and CDR2 YYREEE come from the germline V gene (reference sequence). V lost 4 bases, J lost 3 bases, and 14 bases lay in between. The CDR3 contains 14 residues. The chain's CDR3 is CASSRGWGDYEQYF. The CDR3, as DNA: TGTGCCAGCAGCCGAGGTTGGGGGGACTACGAGCAGTACTTC.

This sequence joins TRBV7-3 and TRBJ2-1; perhaps TRBD1 as D (6 bases). Trimming took off 5 bases at V and 0 bases at J, with 11 bases between the two ends. The germline CDR1 and CDR2 sequences are SGHTA and FQGTGA. The CDR3 consists of 15 residues. Here the CDR3 reads CASSPDSGSYNEQFF. The CDR3 nucleotides are TGTGCCAGCAGCCCGGACAGTGGCTCCTACAATGAGCAGTTCTTC.

In this sample, this clone turned up a few times. V usage is TRBV11-3 and J usage is TRBJ2-5, with 8 bases aligning to TRBD2. V was clipped by 5 bases and J by 6 bases; unmatched bases: 5. Germline values: CDR1 SGHNT, CDR2 YENEEA. The CDR3 runs 13 residues. The CDR3 bases are TGTGCCAGCAGCCCATCGGGGGGGAAGACCCAGTACTTC. Its protein is CASSPSGGKTQYF.

The chain recombines TRBV11-3 with TRBJ2-7; 9 bases match TRBD1. The CDR3 extends over 14 amino acids. From germline, CDR1 is SGHNT and CDR2 YENEEA. V dropped 5 bases and J dropped 2; count of bases not matched to a gene: 4. DNA of the CDR3: TGTGCCAGCAGCCGGGACAGGGCGCCCTACGAGCAGTACTTC. This encodes CASSRDRAPYEQYF. Complete variable domain (other parts from reference TRBV11-3 and TRBJ2-7): EAGVVQSPRYKIIEKKQPVAFWCNPISGHNTLYWYLQNLGQGPELLIRYENEEAVDDSQLPKDRFSAERLKGVDSTLKIQPAELGDSAVYLCASSRDRAPYEQYFGPGTRLTVT.

V usage is TRBV5-8 and J usage is TRBJ2-2, with D tentatively TRBD2 (6 bases). This CDR3 has 15 residues. The germline gives CDR1 SGHTS, CDR2 YDEGEE. Between the trimmed V and J ends, which lost 5 bases and 6 bases, there was a span of 17 bases. The CDR3: CASRGWEVASGELFF. Written as DNA, the CDR3 is TGTGCCAGCAGAGGCTGGGAGGTGGCATCCGGGGAGCTGTTTTTT.

Concerning this clone: The identical CDR3 is also encoded by other nucleotide sequences in the sample. The rearrangement uses TRBV7-9 and TRBJ2-3; no firm D call. CDR1 and CDR2 from the germline V gene are SEHNR and FQNEAQ (reference sequence). The CDR3 totals 15 residues. The V end lost 5 bases, the J end lost 2 bases, and 14 bases lay between the germline ends. The CDR3 sequence: CASSPPGVSTDTQYF. In nucleotides, the CDR3 is TGTGCCAGCAGCCCGCCTGGGGTTTCCACAGATACGCAGTATTTT. The variable domain in full, completed from reference TRBV7-9 and TRBJ2-3, reads DTGVSQNPRHKITKRGQNVTFRCDPISEHNRLYWYRQTLGQGPEFLTYFQNEAQLEKSRLLSDRFSAERPKGSFSTLEIQRTEQGDSAMYLCASSPPGVSTDTQYFGPGTRLTVL.

This clone was recorded once. The chain joins TRBV5-1 to TRBJ2-3, with D tentatively TRBD2 (7 bases). V was trimmed by 4 bases and J by 1 base, leaving 19 bases between them. CDR1 is SGHRS and CDR2 is YFSETQ in the germline V gene. The CDR3 spans 17 residues. The CDR3 loop is CASSQQTGGGRTDTQYF. CDR3 nucleotides: TGCGCCAGCAGCCAACAGACGGGGGGCGGTCGCACAGATACGCAGTATTTT.

The rearrangement uses TRBV27 and TRBJ1-2; D remains unclear. Trimming shortened V by 5 bases and J by 8 bases, and 15 bases separated the two germline ends. The CDR3 is 13 amino acids. The germline CDR1 and CDR2 sequences are MNHEY and SMNVEV (reference sequence). The CDR3 nucleotides read TGTGCCAGCAGTCCCTACCCGGGTATGGGCTACACCTTC. Translating it yields CASSPYPGMGYTF.

This clone was found a few times. The chain has TRBV6-2 or TRBV6-3 and TRBJ2-7; 12 positions match TRBD2. After removal of 2 bases from V and 2 bases from J, the junction contained 10 bases not matched to a gene. CDR1 is MNHEY, CDR2 SVGEGT, per germline. The CDR3 has 18 amino acids. The CDR3, as DNA: TGTGCCAGCAGTTACCCCAAACTACTAGCGGGAGGCACCTACGAGCAGTACTTC. It translates to CASSYPKLLAGGTYEQYF.

This sequence joins TRBV4-1 and TRBJ1-5; 8 nucleotides match TRBD1. CDR3 length: 15 amino acids. CDR1 and CDR2 (germline): MGHRA, YSYEKL. Trimming at V came to 3 bases and at J to 4 bases, leaving 5 bases not matched to a gene. The CDR3 loop reads CASSHPGQGNQPQHF. Written as DNA, the CDR3 is TGCGCCAGCAGCCATCCTGGACAGGGAAATCAGCCCCAGCATTTT.

The chain is built from TRBV11-3 and TRBJ1-1; D unresolved. The CDR3 length is 15 residues. CDR1 is SGHNT and CDR2 is YENEEA in the germline V gene. V shed 2 bases and J shed 1 base, with 11 bases lying between them. The CDR3, as DNA: TGTGCCAGCAGCTTATCCCTATACCGGAACACTGAAGCTTTCTTT. As protein: CASSLSLYRNTEAFF. Using reference TRBV11-3 and TRBJ1-1 for the parts outside the CDR3, the full variable domain is EAGVVQSPRYKIIEKKQPVAFWCNPISGHNTLYWYLQNLGQGPELLIRYENEEAVDDSQLPKDRFSAERLKGVDSTLKIQPAELGDSAVYLCASSLSLYRNTEAFFGQGTRLTVV.

The rearrangement uses TRBV7-2 and TRBJ1-6; perhaps TRBD1 as D (6 bases). The CDR3 extends over 12 amino acids. V gave up 5 bases and J gave up 7 bases, with 6 bases separating them. The germline CDR1 and CDR2 sequences are SGHTA and FQGNSA. The CDR3 bases are TGTGCCAGCAGCACAGGGAATTCACCCCTCCACTTT. Translating gives CASSTGNSPLHF. The variable domain in full, completed from reference TRBV7-2 and TRBJ1-6, reads GAGVSQSPSNKVTEKGKDVELRCDPISGHTALYWYRQSLGQGLEFLIYFQGNSAPDKSGLPSDRFSAERTGGSVSTLTIQRTQQEDSAVYLCASSTGNSPLHFGNGTRLTVT.

This clone was counted a few times. The chain uses TRBV19 and TRBJ1-3; TRBD1 matches at 9 bases. The CDR3 loop spans 17 amino acids. The germline CDR1 and CDR2 sequences are LNHDA and SQIVND (reference sequence). J lost 0 bases, V lost 3 bases, and 6 bases had no gene match. This CDR3 is CASSIGGQGRSGNTIYF. Written as DNA, the CDR3 is TGTGCCAGTAGTATCGGGGGACAGGGACGCTCTGGAAACACCATATATTTT.

This sequence joins TRBV6-2 or TRBV6-3 and TRBJ2-5; D unresolved. CDR3 length: 15 amino acids. The V gene lost 2 bases and the J gene lost 4 bases, with 14 bases spanning the gap. Germline CDR1 MNHEY, CDR2 SVGEGT. DNA of the CDR3: TGTGCCAGCAGTTACCCGATAGGCGGACGAGAGACCCAGTACTTC. This translates into CASSYPIGGRETQYF.